This T cell receptor beta chain came from a study of shared clonotypes between healthy human individuals. The study's findings and limits: Sampling covered blood only; tissue repertoires likely differ.

Donors included only healthy HIV-negative adults lacking recent acute infections or vaccinations. Profiling relied on immunoSEQ multiplex PCR, and the TCRdb table lists in-frame clones only, not all of them. The sample includes over a million clones, over 95% of them seen just once. Details on this clone: Its antigen is not known.

The CDR3 is 15 residues long. Germline V gives CDR1 MNHEY, CDR2 SMNVEV (reference sequence). The germline V and J ends were trimmed by 5 bases and 3 bases, with 17 bases remaining between them. This TCR derives from a man younger than 40 in good health. The rearrangement uses TRBV27 and TRBJ2-7; D is undetermined. Sequenced material: naive CD4+ T cells sorted from blood. Specified subset: CD45RA+ positively selected. The chain's CDR3 is CASSLRVPLNYEQYF. The DNA of the CDR3 is TGTGCCAGCAGTCTCCGGGTCCCCTTGAACTACGAGCAGTACTTC.